Listed below are T cell receptor beta chains from one sample, sequenced in a study of siplizumab effects on memory and regulatory T cells. The data were produced by immunoSEQ multiplex PCR, yet TCRdb's version contains in-frame clones alone and is incomplete. This repertoire shows approximately 92,000 clones, about 94% found once; its top ten account for 1% to 1.5%. Specimen: non-Treg CD4+ T cells sorted from blood. These receptors originate from a human donor in good health. CDR3s include the opening cysteine and the closing phenylalanine or tryptophan. Each record gives: clone size, J gene, V gene, D gene, CDR3 DNA, CDR3 protein. The D gene is left open where the match is weak. For some rows the clone size is stated as once, few or many, or as a class when expanded; others skip it.

NA | TRBJ2-3 | TRBV21-1 | NA | TGTGCCAGCAGCAACTCCACAGATACGCAGTATTTT | CASSNSTDTQYF
once | TRBJ2-2 | TRBV18 | NA | TGTGCCAGCTCACCTGGGGTAGCGGCGAACACCGGGGAGCTGTTTTTT | CASSPGVAANTGELFF
NA | TRBJ1-1 | TRBV28 | NA | TGTGCCAGCAGGGGAAACACTGAAGCTTTCTTT | CASRGNTEAFF
NA | TRBJ2-3 | TRBV7-8 | TRBD2 | TGTGCCAGCTGGACGGGAGGAGATACGCAGTATTTT | CASWTGGDTQYF
NA | TRBJ2-2 | TRBV9 | TRBD1 | TGTGCCAGCAGCATCAACAGGGGTGAGACCACCGGGGAGCTGTTTTTT | CASSINRGETTGELFF
NA | TRBJ1-1 | TRBV29-1 | NA | TGCAGCGTTGTTGGGCAATCAGGGGCTTTCTTT | CSVVGQSGAFF
NA | TRBJ1-1 | TRBV28 | TRBD1 | TGTGCCAGCACAAACGACGAGTACAGGGGAGGTGAGTGGGAGACTGAAGCTTTCTTT | CASTNDEYRGGEWETEAFF
NA | TRBJ2-3 | TRBV28 | TRBD1 | TGTGCCAGCAGTTTGACAGGGGGCACAGATACGCAGTATTTT | CASSLTGGTDTQYF
NA | TRBJ2-2 | TRBV28 | TRBD1 | TGTGCCAGCAGTTTCGGCAGGGGGTTGGGGGAGCTGTTTTTT | CASSFGRGLGELFF
NA | TRBJ2-1 | TRBV30 | TRBD2 | TGTGCCTGGACTGCCGCTAGCGGATACAATGAGCAGTTCTTC | CAWTAASGYNEQFF
once | TRBJ2-7 | TRBV6-6 | TRBD2 | TGTGCCAGCAGTTACACGCCGGGGGGGCGCTACGAGCAGTACTTC | CASSYTPGGRYEQYF
once | TRBJ2-3 | TRBV30 | NA | TGTGCCTGGAGGACGGGCGCAGATACGCAGTATTTT | CAWRTGADTQYF
few | TRBJ1-1 | TRBV5-1 | NA | TGCGCCAGCAGCCTACAGGTTGAAGCTTTCTTT | CASSLQVEAFF
NA | TRBJ2-1 | TRBV7-9 | NA | TGTGCCAGCAGCACCTCAAGGGGGAGCGAGCAGTTCTTC | CASSTSRGSEQFF